The clone carrying this T cell receptor (beta chain) was picked up a small number of times. The antigen remains unidentified. Generation of TCR cDNA used 5'RACE template switching (which added a universal primer site and UMIs). TCRdb re-analysed the 5' RACE reads in MiXCR, keeping a single row per CDR3 protein. The table includes about 430,000 distinct CDR3 sequences, 18% detected once. These data come from a study of T cells after yellow fever vaccination. Notes on the study in general: Among all clonotypes, a small share was observed in both CD4 and CD8 compartments. The secondary response was weaker but peaked faster, day 5 versus 15.

The TCR was taken from a man aged 18 to 30 who received the YFV17D yellow fever vaccine. The specimen comprised PBMCs, sampled before the yellow fever booster vaccination.

CDR3 DNA: TGTGCCACCAGCCAGGCACTCGGCGAGCAGTACTTC. Translation: CATSQALGEQYF. The chain joins TRBV19 to TRBJ2-7, with unresolved D. The CDR3 is 12 residues long. Trimming removed 10 bases from V and 6 bases from J, with 16 bases in between. Germline assignment: CDR1 LNHDA and CDR2 SQIVND (reference sequence).